The T cell receptor (beta chain) under discussion was sequenced for a study of tumor-infiltrating lymphocytes in primary liver carcinoma. Production of TCR beta cDNA used 500 ng total RNA together with a constant-region primer. For TCR beta, libraries were produced by three nested multiplex PCR rounds using slightly modified ARM-PCR. TRBV1-TRBV30 forward and Cbeta reverse primers drove the first two roughly 10-cycle rounds. TCRdb reprocessed the multiplex PCR reads via MiXCR and lists one record per CDR3 protein. The sample records about 43,000 distinct CDR3 sequences, around 70% being singletons. CDR3 length: 15 amino acids. Germline CDR1 and CDR2: SEHNR and FQNEAQ (reference sequence). After removal of 6 bases from V and 12 bases from J, the junction contained 14 bases not matched to a gene. Co-extraction yielded RNA and DNA from 20-30 mg of unsorted bulk tissue. Donors were untreated and chronically infected with HBV.

General study results and limits: Blood fell significantly below tumors in its top-250-clone fraction (p = 0.039).

In regard to this clonotype: Its cognate antigen is unknown.

The V gene is TRBV7-9, the J gene TRBJ2-3; 11 bases map to TRBD1. The receptor was isolated from a man aged 35 to 55 with primary liver carcinoma and hepatitis B virus infection. Sequencing input: liver tumor tissue from sampling region 2. The subset is: tumor region T2, inferior pole. This CDR3 is CASSDPGQGVETQYF. CDR3 coding DNA: TGTGCCAGCAGTGATCCGGGACAGGGGGTCGAGACACAGTATTTT. The full variable domain, in which reference TRBV7-9 and TRBJ2-3 provide the parts outside the CDR3, is DTGVSQNPRHKITKRGQNVTFRCDPISEHNRLYWYRQTLGQGPEFLTYFQNEAQLEKSRLLSDRFSAERPKGSFSTLEIQRTEQGDSAMYLCASSDPGQGVETQYFGPGTRLTVL.